The clone carrying this T cell receptor (beta chain) came up a few times. The sample is drawn from a study of tumor-infiltrating lymphocytes in oesophageal squamous cell carcinoma. TCRdb re-called the PCR reads with MiXCR, one entry per CDR3 protein. The sample carries some 21,000 distinct CDR3 sequences, 35% to 50% recorded once. Germline CDR1 reads SGHTA; CDR2 reads FQGTGA. V was clipped by 2 bases and J by 1 base, with 5 bases between them. CDR3 length: 13 amino acids. Sequenced material: esophageal tumor tissue. The V and J genes are TRBV7-3 and TRBJ1-1; perhaps TRBD1 as D (5 bases). The origin of this receptor is a male donor with esophageal squamous cell carcinoma. CDR3 DNA sequence: TGTGCCAGCAGCTTAGACAGGAACACTGAAGCTTTCTTT. Protein: CASSLDRNTEAFF.